Shown below are 27 T cell receptor beta chains from a single sample sequenced in a study of cytomegalovirus exposure and HLA in healthy donors. Researchers ran the PCR with 60 Vbeta and 13 Jbeta primers. This table comes from immunoSEQ multiplex PCR, and its TCRdb copy is limited to in-frame clones, with some not included. This sample has about 100,000 clones; roughly three fifths occur once, and the top ten carry 3.8%. The sequencing input was PBMCs. The source is a man aged 25-45 years in good health and CMV-seropositive.

The chain couples TRBV30 to TRBJ1-2, with 7 bases lining up with TRBD1. Germline V gene sequence: CDR1 GTSNPN, CDR2 SVGIG (reference sequence). The CDR3 consists of 11 residues. Losses at the gene ends were 2 bases for V and 7 bases for J; bases not matched to a gene: 1. The CDR3 is CAWSPGGGYTF. DNA of the CDR3: TGTGCCTGGAGTCCAGGGGGTGGCTACACCTTC.

The rearrangement joins TRBV19 to TRBJ1-2; D call uncertain. This CDR3 is built from 14 residues. V was pared by 7 bases and J by 0 bases, with 12 bases between. Germline loops: CDR1 LNHDA, CDR2 SQIVND (reference sequence). DNA of the CDR3: TGTGCCAGTACCCCAGGCCCTACTAACTATGGCTACACCTTC. It codes for CASTPGPTNYGYTF.

The J gene is TRBJ2-1, the V gene TRBV6-5; maybe TRBD2 (5 bases). The germline V gene has CDR1 MNHEY and CDR2 SVGAGI. V lost 7 bases and J 3 bases, leaving 16 bases between the germline ends. CDR3 length: 15 amino acids. The CDR3 nucleotides read TGTGCCAGCAAAGAGGCGGGTCGGGGCTACAATGAGCAGTTCTTC. Its protein product is CASKEAGRGYNEQFF.

This clone appeared a few times. CDR3 amino acids: CASRRRTGELFF. CDR3 nucleotide sequence: TGTGCCAGCAGGCGGCGGACCGGGGAGCTGTTTTTT. V is TRBV6-6 and J is TRBJ2-2; no reliable D call. This CDR3 is built from 12 residues. Germline CDR1 reads MNHNY; CDR2 reads SVGAGI (reference sequence). Deletions cut 6 bases from V and 5 bases from J, with 7 bases between.

This chain connects TRBV6-5 to TRBJ1-2; 9 nucleotides line up with TRBD1. Germline CDR1 reads MNHEY; CDR2 reads SVGAGI. The CDR3 consists of 13 residues. J was trimmed by 6 bases and V by 5 bases; bases with no gene match: 4. CDR3 DNA: TGTGCCAGCAGTGCGGGACAGGGAAATGGCTACACCTTC. Protein product: CASSAGQGNGYTF.

The chain recombines TRBV2 with TRBJ2-2, with 12 nucleotides matching TRBD2. Germline values: CDR1 SNHLY, CDR2 FYNNEI. The CDR3 is made up of 15 amino acids. V lost 5 bases and J lost 6; bases outside the gene matches: 4. CDR3 protein: CASSLSSGGAGELFF. CDR3 coding DNA: TGTGCCAGCAGTCTTTCTAGCGGGGGGGCCGGGGAGCTGTTTTTT.

The rearrangement links TRBV2 to TRBJ2-1; a weak D match, TRBD2 (5 bases). Trimming removed 0 bases from V and 3 bases from J, with 12 bases in between. CDR3 size: 16 residues. In germline, CDR1 is SNHLY, CDR2 FYNNEI. CDR3 residues: CASSEAIPGDYNEQFF. CDR3 sequence (DNA): TGTGCCAGCAGTGAAGCTATACCCGGGGACTACAATGAGCAGTTCTTC.

The V and J genes are TRBV6-5 and TRBJ1-4; maybe TRBD1 (5 bases). Germline V gene lookup returns CDR1 MNHEY and CDR2 SVGAGI. Trimming took off 8 bases at V and 4 bases at J, with 11 bases between the two ends. The CDR3 has 13 amino acids. The CDR3 nucleotides read TGTGCCAGCGTTGGGGCGGTTAATGAAAAACTGTTTTTT. This gives the protein CASVGAVNEKLFF.

The genes are TRBV5-1 and TRBJ2-7; 7 positions match TRBD1. V shed 4 bases, J shed 4 bases, and the junction held 8 bases outside the gene matches. The CDR3 totals 14 residues. Germline lookup yields CDR1 SGHRS and CDR2 YFSETQ. The CDR3 nucleotides read TGCGCCAGCAGCCTAGGACAGGCCTCTTACGAGCAGTACTTC. Translating gives CASSLGQASYEQYF.

Worth noting for this clone: The germline gene is not matched at one end of the junction; a read error may be the cause. The chain joins TRBV7-9 to TRBJ1-2, with a possible D match to TRBD1 (6 bases). Germline V gives CDR1 SEHNR, CDR2 FQNEAQ (reference sequence). The CDR3 extends over 15 amino acids. The DNA of the CDR3 is TGTGCCAGCAGCTTAGGGGCAGGGGCGCTCTATGGCTACGCCTTC. It encodes CASSLGAGALYGYAF.

This rearrangement joins TRBV19 to TRBJ1-1, with D perhaps TRBD1 (6 bases). CDR1 and CDR2 (germline): LNHDA, SQIVND (reference sequence). The CDR3 totals 15 residues. V was clipped by 3 bases and J by 4 bases, with 15 bases between them. The CDR3: CASSITQGVVTEAFF. The CDR3 bases are TGTGCCAGTAGTATCACACAGGGCGTAGTCACTGAAGCTTTCTTT.

J is TRBJ2-7 and V is TRBV5-1, with D possibly TRBD2 on 6 matching bases. This CDR3 spans 14 amino acids. The germline V and J ends were trimmed by 4 bases and 2 bases, with 13 bases remaining between them. The germline CDR1 and CDR2 sequences are SGHRS and YFSETQ. CDR3 sequence: CASSPGTGAYEQYF. The CDR3 DNA reads as TGCGCCAGCAGCCCAGGAACGGGAGCCTACGAGCAGTACTTC.

The chain carries TRBV5-1 and TRBJ1-2, with D tentatively TRBD1 (6 bases). V lost 4 bases and J lost 7, with 14 bases in between. Germline CDR1 reads SGHRS; CDR2 reads YFSETQ. The CDR3 length is 13 residues. CDR3 bases: TGCGCCAGCAGCGCGCTCACAGGGACTGGCTACACCTTC. As protein: CASSALTGTGYTF.

The sample holds a few counts of this clone. The CDR3 region is CASSGGRAAGPGSYNEQFF. CDR3 DNA: TGCGCCAGCAGTGGGGGTAGAGCGGCGGGTCCCGGCTCCTACAATGAGCAGTTCTTC. The chain has TRBV10-2 and TRBJ2-1; D may be TRBD2 (5 bases). This CDR3 comprises 19 residues. Germline CDR1 reads WSHSY; CDR2 reads SAAADI. The V gene lost 4 bases and the J gene lost 0 bases, with 22 bases spanning the gap.

A word on this clone: The germline gene is not matched at one end of the junction; a read error may be the cause. The chain links TRBV7-9 to TRBJ2-5, with 11 bases fitting TRBD1. The CDR3 is made up of 16 amino acids. The germline CDR1 and CDR2 sequences are SEHNR and FQNEAQ (reference sequence). This chain's CDR3 is CSSSLGGQGVWETQYF. The CDR3 coding sequence is TGTTCCAGCAGCTTAGGGGGACAGGGGGTCTGGGAGACCCAGTACTTC. The full variable domain, with the rest looked up from reference TRBV7-9 and TRBJ2-5, is DTGVSQNPRHKITKRGQNVTFRCDPISEHNRLYWYRQTLGQGPEFLTYFQNEAQLEKSRLLSDRFSAERPKGSFSTLEIQRTEQGDSAMYLCSSSLGGQGVWETQYFGPGTRLLVL.

The chain joins TRBV5-1 to TRBJ2-2; TRBD1 aligns across 8 bases. The V and J ends lost 3 bases and 6 bases, in that order; junction bases with no gene match: 1. The CDR3 covers 13 residues. Looked up from germline, CDR1 is SGHRS and CDR2 is YFSETQ. CDR3 in amino acids: CASSSTGAGELFF. In DNA, the CDR3 is TGCGCCAGCAGCTCGACAGGGGCCGGGGAGCTGTTTTTT. Filled out from reference TRBV5-1 and TRBJ2-2, the complete variable domain reads KAGVTQTPRYLIKTRGQQVTLSCSPISGHRSVSWYQQTPGQGLQFLFEYFSETQRNKGNFPGRFSGRQFSNSRSEMNVSTLELGDSALYLCASSSTGAGELFFGEGSRLTVL.

The genes are TRBV5-1 and TRBJ2-7; D is possibly TRBD1 (6 bases). CDR1 is SGHRS, CDR2 YFSETQ, per germline. The V and J ends lost 3 bases and 6 bases respectively, with 16 bases between them. The CDR3 is made up of 14 amino acids. In nucleotides, the CDR3 is TGCGCCAGCAGCTCCCCGGGACAATCGGGCGAGCAGTACTTC. Translating it yields CASSSPGQSGEQYF.

The rearrangement uses TRBV5-1 and TRBJ2-2; 10 bases fit TRBD1. The germline CDR1 and CDR2 sequences are SGHRS and YFSETQ. CDR3 length: 16 amino acids. Trimming took 1 base from V and 7 from J; bases not matched to a gene: 7. The CDR3 spells CASSLQPGQGNGELFF. DNA of the CDR3: TGCGCCAGCAGCTTGCAACCGGGACAGGGGAACGGGGAGCTGTTTTTT.

This clone was seen just once. The genes are TRBV6-5 and TRBJ1-1, with 9 bases fitting TRBD1. CDR1 is MNHEY and CDR2 is SVGAGI in the germline V gene. The length of the CDR3 is 14 residues. J gave up 9 bases and V 6 bases, and 11 bases lay outside the gene matches. CDR3 in amino acids: CASRGSGTGSKAFF. The CDR3 bases are TGTGCCAGCAGGGGATCCGGGACAGGGTCTAAAGCTTTCTTT.

The J gene is TRBJ1-4, the V gene TRBV6-6; TRBD1 aligns across 10 bases. The CDR3 has 14 amino acids. V dropped 6 bases and J dropped 8; count of bases not matched to a gene: 6. The germline gives CDR1 MNHNY, CDR2 SVGAGI (reference sequence). The CDR3 protein is CASRLTGGLEKLFF. CDR3 DNA sequence: TGTGCCAGCAGGTTGACAGGGGGCCTAGAAAAACTGTTTTTT.

The rearrangement joins TRBV19 to TRBJ2-7, with 8 bases matching TRBD2. This CDR3 is 15 amino acids long. Unmatched junction bases numbered 7, after V lost 3 bases and J lost 3 bases. Germline CDR1 LNHDA, CDR2 SQIVND (reference sequence). CDR3 DNA sequence: TGTGCCAGTAGTATTGGAGCGGGGGCCTACTACGAGCAGTACTTC. It specifies CASSIGAGAYYEQYF.

V usage is TRBV28 and J usage is TRBJ2-5; 15 nucleotides align to TRBD2. CDR1 and CDR2 from the germline V gene are MDHEN and SYDVKM. Unmatched junction bases numbered 7, after V lost 3 bases and J lost 5 bases. The CDR3 has 17 residues. DNA of the CDR3: TGTGCCAGCAGTTTTCCGCTTGGGACTAGCGGGGGGGAGACCCAGTACTTC. Its translation: CASSFPLGTSGGETQYF.

This clone was counted a few times. This chain connects TRBV4-1 to TRBJ1-4; D is perhaps TRBD1 (5 bases). The CDR3 covers 14 residues. CDR1 is MGHRA and CDR2 is YSYEKL in the germline V gene. V lost 2 bases and J 8 bases, leaving 12 bases between the germline ends. DNA of the CDR3: TGCGCCAGCAGCCAATCAGGGTGGAGAGAAAAACTGTTTTTT. Its protein is CASSQSGWREKLFF.

The chain combines TRBV5-1 with TRBJ1-1; TRBD1 agrees at 8 bases. Trimming cost V 0 bases and J 1 base; bases outside gene matches: 11. Germline values: CDR1 SGHRS, CDR2 YFSETQ. The CDR3 length is 18 residues. In DNA, the CDR3 is TGCGCCAGCAGCTTGGAGTGGGGGGCAGGGGGCGCGAACACTGAAGCTTTCTTT. The encoded protein is CASSLEWGAGGANTEAFF.

V is TRBV7-9 and J is TRBJ1-4, with D hard to call. Germline CDR1 SEHNR, CDR2 FQNEAQ (reference sequence). Deletions cut 5 bases from V and 3 bases from J, with 13 bases between. This CDR3 contains 15 residues. The CDR3 protein is CASSLARLSNEKLFF. CDR3 bases: TGTGCCAGCAGCCTTGCTAGGTTGTCTAATGAAAAACTGTTTTTT.

V usage is TRBV5-1 and J usage is TRBJ1-3; the D gene is possibly TRBD1 (6 bases). Germline loops: CDR1 SGHRS, CDR2 YFSETQ. V shed 3 bases and J shed 0 bases, with 7 bases lying between them. The CDR3 runs 14 residues. In DNA form, the CDR3 reads TGCGCCAGCAGCTGGACAGACTCTGGAAACACCATATATTTT. Translating gives CASSWTDSGNTIYF.

The chain has TRBV5-1 and TRBJ1-5; D unclear. This CDR3 comprises 19 residues. Germline CDR1 reads SGHRS; CDR2 reads YFSETQ. Trimming took 4 bases from V and 0 from J, leaving 23 bases between them. The CDR3 DNA reads as TGCGCCAGCAGCGCCCGAGTGACCGTTTCTACTAATAGCAATCAGCCCCAGCATTTT. Residues: CASSARVTVSTNSNQPQHF. The complete variable domain, with remaining parts taken from reference TRBV5-1 and TRBJ1-5, reads KAGVTQTPRYLIKTRGQQVTLSCSPISGHRSVSWYQQTPGQGLQFLFEYFSETQRNKGNFPGRFSGRQFSNSRSEMNVSTLELGDSALYLCASSARVTVSTNSNQPQHFGDGTRLSIL.